This passage covers 4 T cell receptor beta chains from one sample sequenced in a study of OX40 agonist ivuxolimab in advanced cancers. Libraries were prepared by immunoSEQ multiplex PCR; TCRdb keeps only in-frame clonotypes and omits some of them. The table includes 80,000 or so clones, 75% to 90% detected once. This sample comprised CD4+ or CD8+ T cells sorted from blood, obtained in a trial of the OX40 agonist ivuxolimab. These receptor sequences come from an adult with an advanced solid tumor such as melanoma, head and neck, liver or kidney cancer.

The chain combines TRBV18 with TRBJ1-6; D not certain. Per the germline V gene, CDR1 is KGHSH and CDR2 is LQKENI. The CDR3 is made up of 16 amino acids. The V end was cut by 3 bases, the J end by 7 bases, with 16 bases between. This CDR3 is CASSPTYTTTNSPLHF. The CDR3, as DNA: TGTGCCAGCTCACCGACCTATACAACCACAAATTCACCCCTCCACTTT.

The chain employs TRBV7-2 and TRBJ2-1, with 8 bases fitting TRBD1. The trim removed 7 bases at V and 0 bases at J, leaving 17 bases unmatched. Germline-derived CDR1 and CDR2 are SGHTA and FQGNSA. The CDR3 covers 19 residues. The CDR3 DNA reads TGTGCCAGCACCCTTACCGGGACAGGTGACCTTAGCTCCTACAATGAGCAGTTCTTC. As protein: CASTLTGTGDLSSYNEQFF.

V usage is TRBV9 and J usage is TRBJ2-5, with D unclear. This CDR3 is built from 15 residues. The germline V gene encodes CDR1 SGDLS and CDR2 YYNGEE. Trimming cost V 0 bases and J 3 bases, with 12 bases left between them. The CDR3 DNA follows: TGTGCCAGCAGCGTAGGCCCAGTCCTGGAAGAGACCCAGTACTTC. It translates to CASSVGPVLEETQYF.

V is TRBV18 and J is TRBJ1-3; D remains ambiguous. Germline V lookup: CDR1 KGHSH, CDR2 LQKENI. The CDR3 is made up of 16 amino acids. Trimming pared 2 bases from V and 0 bases from J, leaving 11 bases between. The CDR3 is CASSPVIVPSGNTIYF. The CDR3 DNA reads TGTGCCAGCTCACCAGTAATTGTCCCCTCTGGAAACACCATATATTTT.